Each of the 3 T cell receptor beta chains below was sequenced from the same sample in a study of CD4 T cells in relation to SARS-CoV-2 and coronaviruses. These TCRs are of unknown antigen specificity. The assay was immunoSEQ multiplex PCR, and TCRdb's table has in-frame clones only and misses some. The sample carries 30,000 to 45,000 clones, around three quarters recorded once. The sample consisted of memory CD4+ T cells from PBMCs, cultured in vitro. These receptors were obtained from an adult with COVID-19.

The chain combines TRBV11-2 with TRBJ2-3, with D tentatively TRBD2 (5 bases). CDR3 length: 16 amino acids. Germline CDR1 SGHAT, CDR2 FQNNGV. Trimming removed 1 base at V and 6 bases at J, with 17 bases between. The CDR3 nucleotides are TGTGCCAGCAGCTTAGTGCTTAGCGCTCTGCGGGATACGCAGTATTTT. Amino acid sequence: CASSLVLSALRDTQYF. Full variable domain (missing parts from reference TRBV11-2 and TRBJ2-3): EAGVAQSPRYKIIEKRQSVAFWCNPISGHATLYWYQQILGQGPKLLIQFQNNGVVDDSQLPKDRFSAERLKGVDSTLKIQPAKLEDSAVYLCASSLVLSALRDTQYFGPGTRLTVL.

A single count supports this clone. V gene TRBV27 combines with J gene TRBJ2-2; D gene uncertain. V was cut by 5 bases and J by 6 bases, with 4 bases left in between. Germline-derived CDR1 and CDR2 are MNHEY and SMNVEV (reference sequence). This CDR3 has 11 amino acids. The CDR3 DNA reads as TGTGCCAGCAGTAGCCCCGGGGAGCTGTTTTTT. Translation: CASSSPGELFF.

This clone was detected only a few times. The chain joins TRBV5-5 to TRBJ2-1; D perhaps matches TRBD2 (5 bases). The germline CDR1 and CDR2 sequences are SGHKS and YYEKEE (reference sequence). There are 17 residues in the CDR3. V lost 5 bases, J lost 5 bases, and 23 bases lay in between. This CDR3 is CASSPTLLSGSNNEQFF. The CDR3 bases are TGTGCCAGCAGTCCTACACTACTATCGGGGTCTAACAATGAGCAGTTCTTC.